This TCR beta chain was recorded in a study of T cells in localized non-small cell lung cancer. Whole-study findings and limits: Median detection of top 100 tumor clones in adjacent lung was roughly 61 clones.

The CDR3 is 17 amino acids. Between the trimmed V and J ends, which lost 5 bases and 4 bases, there was a span of 22 bases. Germline V gene data show CDR1 as SGHRS and CDR2 as YFSETQ. Using immunoSEQ multiplex PCR, the repertoire was profiled, and TCRdb retains in-frame clones only, with some absent. The table includes 30,000 to 45,000 clones, approximately 92% detected once. To note about this clone: What it binds is not known.

The origin of this receptor is a female donor of 60 years or more with stage I lung adenocarcinoma. V usage is TRBV5-1 and J usage is TRBJ2-1; tentative D call: TRBD1 (6 bases). The source was peripheral blood, collected before any cancer treatment. The CDR3 protein is CASSSGTGTLMYNEQFF. CDR3 in DNA: TGCGCCAGCAGTTCTGGAACCGGGACACTGATGTACAATGAGCAGTTCTTC.